This T cell receptor (beta chain) was documented in a study of OX40 agonist ivuxolimab in advanced cancers. With regard to the full study: Ivuxolimab, which targeted the costimulatory receptor OX40 (CD134), was an agonistic, fully human IgG2 monoclonal antibody. Intravenous ivuxolimab was administered to patients every 2 weeks at six dose levels: 0.01, 0.1, 0.3, 1.5, 3 and 10 mg/kg. Among the 52 dose-escalation patients, around 20 had hepatocellular carcinoma, approximately 15 melanoma, 9 renal cell carcinoma and 9 head and neck cancer. In the dose-escalation cohort, about four fifths of patients were male, and the mean age was around 65 years with a range of roughly 23 to 79. Patients were allowed to have had prior anti-PD-1, anti-PD-L1 or anti-CTLA-4 therapy, and approximately 39% of the dose-escalation patients had been treated with checkpoint inhibitors. Partial responses were achieved by three dose-escalation patients, of whom one had hepatocellular carcinoma and two had cutaneous melanoma. The point of sequencing TCRbeta in the periphery was to test whether ivuxolimab changed TCR sequence diversity and drove clonal T-cell expansion. The monotherapy dose-escalation portion (N ≈ 55 patients) of the phase I ivuxolimab trial is reported in the paper. Findings and caveats that apply to the study as a whole: The antigen specificity of the clonally expanded peripheral T cells was not determined. On average, CD8+ T cells showed more expanded clones than CD4+ T cells after ivuxolimab. In the 0.1-3.0 mg/kg groups, partial responders were among the patients with the lowest normalized peripheral clonal expansion, particularly in CD8+ T cells. Clonal expansion of both CD4+ and CD8+ blood T cells was observed from baseline to week 6 at doses 0.1 to 3.0 mg/kg. Low levels of normalized T-cell clonal expansion were also shown by some nonresponding patients.

Per the germline V gene, ENHRY is the CDR1 and SYGVKD is the CDR2. V drops 4 bases and J drops 10 bases, leaving 11 bases in between. The CDR3 covers 13 residues, taking in both the cysteine and the phenylalanine. Only CDR3 DNA remains: 39 bases, in frame from the first base. Comment on this clone: Its antigen is still unknown. No per-base quality is available; no much larger clone lies one base away.

The trial excluded patients who had a history of autoimmune disease or who were on systemic immunosuppression. In every dose cohort, peripheral blood was drawn for TCR sequencing at baseline, cycle 4 day 1, and cycle 7 day 1. Samples were obtained from an open-label, multicenter, first-in-human phase I dose-escalation trial of ivuxolimab. Adults with locally advanced or metastatic melanoma, renal cell, hepatocellular, or head and neck squamous cell carcinoma were enrolled in the trial. Before TCR sequencing, CD4+ T cells and CD8+ T cells from peripheral blood were sorted into separate populations. Genomic DNA was isolated from the sorted cells so that the TCRbeta CDR3 region could be sequenced. The immunoSEQ Assay was used for sequencing of TCRbeta CDR3 regions. Imported from immuneACCESS, the table was reduced by TCRdb to in-frame sequences with V and J called. These copies leave out some clones; in studies compared against another copy, an unresolved V gene accounts for under half, and the cause of the remainder is not known. Counted in this sample were roughly 26,000 clones; around 83% of them appeared once. The ten largest clones capture almost 35% of the sample.

This receptor was obtained from an adult with an advanced solid tumor such as melanoma, head and neck, liver or kidney cancer. Sequencing used CD4+ or CD8+ T cells sorted from blood, obtained in a trial of the OX40 agonist ivuxolimab. The sequence is built from TRBV10-3 and TRBJ1-6; the D gene is unclear. The CDR3 reads as follows: CAISGEGDSPLHF. The DNA reads as follows: TGTGCCATCAGTGGAGAAGGCGACTCACCCCTCCACTTT.